This T cell receptor beta chain is drawn from a study of Ad26.COV2.S vaccination and SARS-CoV-2 variants. Looking at the study overall: Intramuscularly, Ad26.COV2.S was given either once or twice, 56 days apart. Study outcomes and limitations: TCR breadth and depth analyses may have underestimated total T cell responses.

V was clipped by 2 bases and J by 4 bases, with 6 bases between them. CDR1 is MNHEY and CDR2 is SMNVEV in the germline V gene (reference sequence). The CDR3 extends over 13 amino acids. Of note for this clone: Its specificity is not known.

Stated treatment: around 19 received Ad26.COV2.S at low or high dose, single or two shots; 5 received placebo; per-sample allocation not given. The samples were gathered on day 63 after the first injection of vaccine or placebo. Profiled with immunoSEQ multiplex PCR; TCRdb holds only in-frame clones, not every one. The table lists 350,000 to 450,000 clones, about 89% of them singletons. The rearrangement links TRBV27 to TRBJ1-5, with D uncertain. Sequenced material: peripheral blood, taken in a trial of Ad26.COV2.S vaccine versus placebo. This TCR was sampled from a person between 18 and 65 years old who received the Ad26.COV2.S COVID-19 vaccine or a placebo. The CDR3 DNA reads TGTGCCAGCAGTTTAGCCAGGAATCAGCCCCAGCATTTT. Its translation is CASSLARNQPQHF.